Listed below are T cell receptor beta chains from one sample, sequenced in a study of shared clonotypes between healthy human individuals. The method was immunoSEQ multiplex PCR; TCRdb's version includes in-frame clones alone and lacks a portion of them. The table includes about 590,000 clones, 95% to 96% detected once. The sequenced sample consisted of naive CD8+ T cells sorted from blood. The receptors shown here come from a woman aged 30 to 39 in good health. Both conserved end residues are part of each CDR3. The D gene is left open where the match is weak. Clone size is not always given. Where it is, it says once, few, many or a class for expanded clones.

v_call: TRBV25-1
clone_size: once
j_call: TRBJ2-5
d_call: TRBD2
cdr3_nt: TGTGCCAGCGGAGAGAGCGGGGAGGGGGAGACCCAGTACTTC
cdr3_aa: CASGESGEGETQYF

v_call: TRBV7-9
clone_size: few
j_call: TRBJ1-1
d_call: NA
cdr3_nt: TGTGCCAGCAGTCCTTTAGACAGGATTGAAGCTTTCTTT
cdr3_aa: CASSPLDRIEAFF

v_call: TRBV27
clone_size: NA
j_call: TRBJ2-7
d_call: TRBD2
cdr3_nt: TGTGCCAGCAGTGTAGCGGGAGGGCAATCCTACGAGCAGTACTTC
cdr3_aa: CASSVAGGQSYEQYF

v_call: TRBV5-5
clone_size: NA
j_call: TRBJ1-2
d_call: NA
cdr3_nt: TGTGCCAGCCTCGGTACAGACACTAACTATGGCTACACCTTC
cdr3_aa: CASLGTDTNYGYTF

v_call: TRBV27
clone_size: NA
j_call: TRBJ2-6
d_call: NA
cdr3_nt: TGTGCCAGCCTTGCGACAGCCTACTCTGGGGCCAACGTCCTGACTTTC
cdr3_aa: CASLATAYSGANVLTF

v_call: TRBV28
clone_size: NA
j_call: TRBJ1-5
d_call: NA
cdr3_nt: TGTGCCAGCAGTTTATTTGCCGGGAATAGCAATCAGCCCCAGCATTTT
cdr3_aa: CASSLFAGNSNQPQHF

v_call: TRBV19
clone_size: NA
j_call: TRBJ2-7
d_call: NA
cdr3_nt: TGTGCCAGTAGTATGAAGACAGGCTCCTACGAGCAGTACTTC
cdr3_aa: CASSMKTGSYEQYF

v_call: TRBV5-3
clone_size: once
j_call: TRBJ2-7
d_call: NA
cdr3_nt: TGTGCCAGAAGCTTGCACGAGCAGTACTTC
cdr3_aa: CARSLHEQYF

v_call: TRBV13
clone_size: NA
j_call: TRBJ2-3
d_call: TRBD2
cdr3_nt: TGTGCCAGCAGCTTAGGCCTTGCTAGCGGGAGGACATCAGATACGCAGTATTTT
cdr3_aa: CASSLGLASGRTSDTQYF

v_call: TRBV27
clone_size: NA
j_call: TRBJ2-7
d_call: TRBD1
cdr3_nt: TGTGCCAGCAGTTTATCGTGGACAGGGTCCTACGAGCAGTACTTC
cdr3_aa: CASSLSWTGSYEQYF

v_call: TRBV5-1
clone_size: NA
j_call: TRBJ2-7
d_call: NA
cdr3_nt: TGCGCCAGCAGCACCCGACTGGATCCCTACGAGCAGTACTTC
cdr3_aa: CASSTRLDPYEQYF

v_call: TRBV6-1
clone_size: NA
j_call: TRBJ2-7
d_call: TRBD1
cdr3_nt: TGTGCCACCTTAGCGACAGGGAACTACGAGCAGTACTTC
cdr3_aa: CATLATGNYEQYF

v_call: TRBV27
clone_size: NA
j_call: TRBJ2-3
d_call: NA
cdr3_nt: TGTGCCAGCCGGGACTGGCCTAGCACAGATACGCAGTATTTT
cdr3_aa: CASRDWPSTDTQYF

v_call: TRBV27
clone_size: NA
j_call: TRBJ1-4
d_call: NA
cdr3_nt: TGTGCCAGCAGTTTATACAACCGCGGTGAAAAACTGTTTTTT
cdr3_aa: CASSLYNRGEKLFF

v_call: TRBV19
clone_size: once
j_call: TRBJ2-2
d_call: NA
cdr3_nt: TGTGCCAGTAGCCCCCCGATAGCCAGAGACCTCGGGGAGCTGTTTTTT
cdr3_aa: CASSPPIARDLGELFF

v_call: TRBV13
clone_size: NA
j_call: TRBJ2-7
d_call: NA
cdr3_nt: TGTGCCAGCAGCTTAGGGAGTTTCCCCTACGAGCAGTACTTC
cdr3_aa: CASSLGSFPYEQYF

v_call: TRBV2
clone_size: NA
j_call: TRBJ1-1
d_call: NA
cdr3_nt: TGTGCCAGCAGTGACGCCCGGGACCGTAGTACGAACACTGAAGCTTTCTTT
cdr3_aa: CASSDARDRSTNTEAFF

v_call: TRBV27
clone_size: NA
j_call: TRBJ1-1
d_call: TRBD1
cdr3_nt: TGTGCCAGCAGTTTCATCGGGACAGCTTTCGAAGCTTTCTTT
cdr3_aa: CASSFIGTAFEAFF

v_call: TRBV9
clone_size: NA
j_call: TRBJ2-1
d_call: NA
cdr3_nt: TGTGCCAGCAGCGTAGAGGTTGGAGCTTATGAGCAGTTCTTC
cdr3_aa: CASSVEVGAYEQFF

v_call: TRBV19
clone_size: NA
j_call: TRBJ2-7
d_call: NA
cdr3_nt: TGTGCCAGTAGTATATTGTTGGGGACGGCCTCCTACGAGCAGTACTTC
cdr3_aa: CASSILLGTASYEQYF

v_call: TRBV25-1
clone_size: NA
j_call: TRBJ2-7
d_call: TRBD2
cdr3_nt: TGTGCCAGCAGTGGGGGCGGGGGATACCTATCCTACGAGCAGTACTTC
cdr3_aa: CASSGGGGYLSYEQYF

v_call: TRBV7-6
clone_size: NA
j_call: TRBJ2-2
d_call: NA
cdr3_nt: TGTGCCAGCACCTACATATCCCCCCAGGGAAACACCGGGGAGCTGTTTTTT
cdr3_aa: CASTYISPQGNTGELFF

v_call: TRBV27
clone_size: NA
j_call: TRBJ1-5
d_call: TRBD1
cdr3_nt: TGTGCCAGCAGCCCCGGGACAGGGGGTCGGTCCCAGCATTTT
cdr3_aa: CASSPGTGGRSQHF

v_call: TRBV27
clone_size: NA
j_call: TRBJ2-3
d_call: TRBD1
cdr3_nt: TGTGCCACAAGGACAGGGGGGGGCACAGATACGCAGTATTTT
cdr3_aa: CATRTGGGTDTQYF

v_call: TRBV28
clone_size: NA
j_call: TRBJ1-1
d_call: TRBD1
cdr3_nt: TGTGCCAGCAGTAACAGGGGATCTGACCCCGAAGCTTTCTTT
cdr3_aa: CASSNRGSDPEAFF

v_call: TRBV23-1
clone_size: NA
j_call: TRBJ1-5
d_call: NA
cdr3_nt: TGCGCCAGCTACAGGGAGGGCAATCAGCCCCAGCATTTT
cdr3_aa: CASYREGNQPQHF

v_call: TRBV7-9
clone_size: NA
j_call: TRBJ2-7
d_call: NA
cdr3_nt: TGTGCCAGCAGCCCAGCAGTTTACGAGCAGTACTTC
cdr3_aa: CASSPAVYEQYF

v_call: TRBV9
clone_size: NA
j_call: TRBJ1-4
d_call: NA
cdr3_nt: TGTGCCAGCAGCCCCGGGACTAATGAAAAACTGTTTTTT
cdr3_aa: CASSPGTNEKLFF

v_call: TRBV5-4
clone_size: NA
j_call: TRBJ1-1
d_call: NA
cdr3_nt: TGTGCCAGCAGGGAGGGGCGGGAAACTGAAGCTTTCTTT
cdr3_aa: CASREGRETEAFF

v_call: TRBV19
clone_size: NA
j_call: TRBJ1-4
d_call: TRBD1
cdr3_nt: TGTGCCAGTATCGCACAGGGGGCCAGCGAAAAACTGTTTTTT
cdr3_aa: CASIAQGASEKLFF

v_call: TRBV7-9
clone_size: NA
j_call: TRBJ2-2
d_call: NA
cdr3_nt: TGTGCCAGCAGCTCGCAGGTTCCCGGGGAGCTGTTTTTT
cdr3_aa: CASSSQVPGELFF

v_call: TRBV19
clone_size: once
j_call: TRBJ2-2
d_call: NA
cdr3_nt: TGTGCCAGTAGTCCTCAGGGGTTTGGGGAGCTGTTTTTT
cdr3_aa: CASSPQGFGELFF

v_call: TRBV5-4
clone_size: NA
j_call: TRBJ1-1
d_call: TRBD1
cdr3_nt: TGTGCCAGCAGTTACAGGGGCGGGCGAGCTTTCTTT
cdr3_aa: CASSYRGGRAFF

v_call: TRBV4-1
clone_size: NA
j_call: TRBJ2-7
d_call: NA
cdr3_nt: TGCGCCAGCAGCCAAGCGGTCAATCCCTACGAGCAGTACTTC
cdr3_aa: CASSQAVNPYEQYF

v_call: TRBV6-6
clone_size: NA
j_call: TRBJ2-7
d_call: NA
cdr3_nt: TGTGCCAGCAGTTCGCCCGGACTACCCTACGAGCAGTACTTC
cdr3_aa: CASSSPGLPYEQYF

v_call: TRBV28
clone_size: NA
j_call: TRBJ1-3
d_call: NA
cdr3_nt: TGTGCCAGCAGTTTAGCCGGGGATGGAAACACCATATATTTT
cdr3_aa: CASSLAGDGNTIYF

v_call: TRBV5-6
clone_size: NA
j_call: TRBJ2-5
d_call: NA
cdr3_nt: TGTGCCAGCAGCGCCGGTTTTACGGAGTATGGGGAGCAGTACTTC
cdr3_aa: CASSAGFTEYGEQYF

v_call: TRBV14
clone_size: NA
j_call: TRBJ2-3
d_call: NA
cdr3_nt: TGTGCCAGCAGGCGAGGGGGGACAGATACGCAGTATTTT
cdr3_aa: CASRRGGTDTQYF

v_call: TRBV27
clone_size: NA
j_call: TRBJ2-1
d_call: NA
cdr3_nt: TGTGCCAGCAGTTTATCGCGGACACCCAATGAGCAGTTCTTC
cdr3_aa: CASSLSRTPNEQFF

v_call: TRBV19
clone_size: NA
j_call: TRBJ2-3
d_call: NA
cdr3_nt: TGTGCCAGTACCACTTACAGGGCTGACAGTCCAGGAACAGATACGCAGTATTTT
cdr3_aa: CASTTYRADSPGTDTQYF

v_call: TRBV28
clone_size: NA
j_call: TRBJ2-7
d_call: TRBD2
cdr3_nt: TGTGCCAGCCTAGCGGGAGAAAGGTACGAGCAGTACTTC
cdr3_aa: CASLAGERYEQYF

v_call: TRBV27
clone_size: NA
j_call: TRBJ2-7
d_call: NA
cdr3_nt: TGTGCCAGCCGTTTTGGGGGTAACGAGCAGTACTTC
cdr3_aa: CASRFGGNEQYF

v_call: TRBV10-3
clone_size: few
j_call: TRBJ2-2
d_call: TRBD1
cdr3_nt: TGTGCCCACAGGGGGCGTACCGGGGAGCTGTTTTTT
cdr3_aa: CAHRGRTGELFF

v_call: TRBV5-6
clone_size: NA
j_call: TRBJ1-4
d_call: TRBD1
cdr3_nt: TGTGCCAGCAGCAACAGGGACAGGGGGCTTAATGAAAAACTGTTTTTT
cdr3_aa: CASSNRDRGLNEKLFF